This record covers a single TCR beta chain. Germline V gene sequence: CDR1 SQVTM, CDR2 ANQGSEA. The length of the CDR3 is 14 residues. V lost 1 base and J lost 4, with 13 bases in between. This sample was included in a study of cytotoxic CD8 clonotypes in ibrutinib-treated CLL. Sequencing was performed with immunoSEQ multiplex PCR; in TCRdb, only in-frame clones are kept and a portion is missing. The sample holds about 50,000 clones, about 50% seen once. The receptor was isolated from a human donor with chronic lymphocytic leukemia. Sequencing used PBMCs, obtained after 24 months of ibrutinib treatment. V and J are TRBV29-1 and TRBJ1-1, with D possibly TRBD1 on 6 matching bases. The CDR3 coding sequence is TGCAGCGTTGAAGGGGCCAGGGGCGCCACTGAAGCTTTCTTT. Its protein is CSVEGARGATEAFF.